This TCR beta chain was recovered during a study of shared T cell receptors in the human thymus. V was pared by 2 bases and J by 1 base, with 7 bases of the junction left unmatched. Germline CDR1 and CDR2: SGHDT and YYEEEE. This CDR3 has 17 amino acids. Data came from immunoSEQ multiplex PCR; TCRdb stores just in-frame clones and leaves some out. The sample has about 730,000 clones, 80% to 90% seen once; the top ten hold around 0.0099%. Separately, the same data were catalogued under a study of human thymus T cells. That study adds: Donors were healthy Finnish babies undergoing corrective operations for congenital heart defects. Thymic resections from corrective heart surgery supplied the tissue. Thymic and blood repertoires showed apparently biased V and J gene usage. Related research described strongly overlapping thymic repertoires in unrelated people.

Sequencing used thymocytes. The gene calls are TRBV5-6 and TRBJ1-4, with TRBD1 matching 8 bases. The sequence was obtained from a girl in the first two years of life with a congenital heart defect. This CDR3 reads CASSLKTGELTNEKLFF. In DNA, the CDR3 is TGTGCCAGCAGCTTAAAGACAGGGGAGTTAACTAATGAAAAACTGTTTTTT.